A single sample gave rise to the 31 T cell receptor beta chains below, sequenced in a study of CD8 T cells in ankylosing spondylitis. TCRdb itself ran the 5' RACE reads through MiXCR, one entry per CDR3 protein. The profile shows around 490,000 distinct CDR3 sequences, approximately 5.3% of them singletons. Their antigens are not known. Findings and caveats of the study: Ankylosing spondylitis blood appeared to carry a characteristic TCR beta motif of several highly homologous variants.

The specimen was blood, either unsorted or a sorted T cell fraction (not recorded which). The receptors shown here come from a male donor with ankylosing spondylitis.

There are many counts of this clonotype. This chain connects TRBV20-1 to TRBJ2-3, with D tentatively TRBD1 (5 bases). Between the trimmed V and J ends, which lost 0 bases and 2 bases, there was a span of 12 bases. The CDR3 length is 15 residues. CDR1 DFQATT and CDR2 SNEGSKA come from the germline V gene (reference sequence). CDR3 residues: CSARDFQGPTDTQYF. The CDR3 DNA sequence: TGCAGTGCTAGAGATTTCCAGGGCCCCACAGATACGCAGTATTTT.

This clonotype was seen ten or more times. The V and J genes are TRBV20-1 and TRBJ1-5; perhaps TRBD1 as D (6 bases). Germline values: CDR1 DFQATT, CDR2 SNEGSKA (reference sequence). CDR3 size: 13 residues. V was trimmed by 8 bases and J by 9 bases, leaving 20 bases between them. The CDR3 region has the DNA TGCAGTACCAGCGGGATCCCAGGGGCGCCCCAGCATTTT. Residues: CSTSGIPGAPQHF.

This clonotype was counted at least ten times. J is TRBJ2-7 and V is TRBV11-2, with TRBD2 matching over 10 bases. This CDR3 comprises 16 residues. The V gene end was trimmed by 2 bases and the J gene end by 3 bases; junction bases not matched to a gene: 7. CDR1 is SGHAT, CDR2 FQNNGV, per germline. The CDR3 loop reads CASSLSPGLANYEQYF. Here the CDR3 DNA reads TGTGCCAGCAGCTTAAGTCCGGGACTAGCGAACTACGAGCAGTACTTC. Full variable domain (rest looked up from reference TRBV11-2 and TRBJ2-7): EAGVAQSPRYKIIEKRQSVAFWCNPISGHATLYWYQQILGQGPKLLIQFQNNGVVDDSQLPKDRFSAERLKGVDSTLKIQPAKLEDSAVYLCASSLSPGLANYEQYFGPGTRLTVT.

This clonotype has ten or more counts. The chain is built from TRBV4-2 and TRBJ1-3; maybe TRBD1 (5 bases). The CDR3 length is 16 residues. CDR1 LGHNA and CDR2 YNFKEQ come from the germline V gene. V was clipped by 1 base and J by 4 bases, with 14 bases between them. CDR3 in DNA: TGTGCCAGCAGCCAAGGGGCGACGGGGACGGGAAACACCATATATTTT. This encodes CASSQGATGTGNTIYF.

The sample holds many counts of this clonotype. The chain recombines TRBV20-1 with TRBJ2-4; a possible D gene is TRBD1 (6 bases). Germline V gene lookup returns CDR1 DFQATT and CDR2 SNEGSKA (reference sequence). V was trimmed by 1 base and J by 6 bases, leaving 10 bases between them. This CDR3 comprises 13 residues. Here the CDR3 reads CSARVGQSNIQYF. The CDR3, as DNA: TGCAGTGCTAGAGTCGGACAGTCAAACATTCAGTACTTC.

This clonotype has ten or more counts. The CDR3 sequence is CSARQGNEQFF. CDR3 DNA sequence: TGCAGTGCCAGACAGGGGAATGAGCAGTTCTTC. The chain has TRBV20-1 and TRBJ2-1; 8 bases are a match to TRBD1. The junction had 2 bases not matched to a gene; V was cut back by 6 bases and J by 7 bases. Germline V CDR1 and CDR2: DFQATT, SNEGSKA (reference sequence). This CDR3 contains 11 residues.

This clonotype was recorded at least ten times. This rearrangement joins TRBV7-2 to TRBJ2-7, with a weak D call TRBD2 (5 bases). Trimming shortened V by 1 base and J by 2 bases, and 9 bases separated the two germline ends. The CDR3 has 14 residues. CDR1 SGHTA and CDR2 FQGNSA come from the germline V gene. CDR3 DNA: TGTGCCAGCAGCTTAGTGACTAATCCCTACGAGCAGTACTTC. It is translated as CASSLVTNPYEQYF.

The chain is built from TRBV3-1 and TRBJ2-2; TRBD1 matches at 7 bases. V lost 7 bases and J lost 3; bases outside the gene matches: 8. The CDR3 runs 15 residues. Germline-derived CDR1 and CDR2 are LGHDT and YNNKEL (reference sequence). This CDR3 reads CASTRDRDHTGELFF. The CDR3, as DNA: TGTGCCAGCACCCGGGACAGAGATCACACCGGGGAGCTGTTTTTT.

This clonotype has ten or more counts. The gene calls are TRBV5-1 and TRBJ2-2; the D gene could be TRBD1 or TRBD2 (5 bases each). Germline-derived CDR1 and CDR2 are SGHRS and YFSETQ. V was shortened by 6 bases and J by 6 bases, with 15 bases between the two germline ends. CDR3 length: 14 amino acids. DNA of the CDR3: TGCGCCAGCACCCCGAGGGGACCCGCCGGGGAGCTGTTTTTT. Amino acid sequence: CASTPRGPAGELFF.

This clonotype was detected only a few times. This chain uses TRBV4-2 with TRBJ2-5; D possibly corresponds to TRBD1 (5 bases). Germline CDR1 LGHNA, CDR2 YNFKEQ. With 0 bases removed from V and 6 bases from J, the gap between germline ends came to 17 bases. The CDR3 is made up of 16 amino acids. The CDR3 region is CASSQDYGLRAKTQYF. DNA for the CDR3: TGTGCCAGCAGCCAAGATTACGGCCTCAGGGCAAAGACCCAGTACTTC.

This clonotype was seen at least ten times. V gene TRBV4-2 combines with J gene TRBJ2-2, with D perhaps matching TRBD2 (5 bases). This CDR3 region has 16 residues. V gave up 5 bases and J gave up 3 bases, with 16 bases separating them. Germline-derived CDR1 and CDR2 are LGHNA and YNFKEQ. The CDR3 spells CASSGRLLRDTGELFF. The CDR3 DNA is TGTGCCAGCAGCGGGAGACTCCTTCGAGACACCGGGGAGCTGTTTTTT.

This clonotype occurred many times. V gene TRBV7-2 combines with J gene TRBJ1-1; 7 nucleotides match TRBD1. The CDR3 contains 14 residues. The germline V gene encodes CDR1 SGHTA and CDR2 FQGNSA. With 6 bases clipped from V and 3 bases from J, the junction kept 7 bases outside the gene matches. The CDR3, as DNA: TGTGCCAGCAGGCGACAGGGCTTGGACACTGAAGCTTTCTTT. Encoded protein: CASRRQGLDTEAFF.

This clonotype has ten or more counts. This chain joins TRBV4-3 and TRBJ1-3; 8 positions agree with TRBD1. CDR1 is LGHNA, CDR2 YSLEER, per germline. The CDR3 extends over 15 amino acids. Unmatched junction bases numbered 4, after V lost 4 bases and J lost 2 bases. This CDR3 reads CASSRRTGTGNTIYF. CDR3 coding DNA: TGCGCCAGCAGCCGAAGGACAGGGACTGGAAACACCATATATTTT.

This clonotype was found a few times. The V call is TRBV7-2, the J call TRBJ2-7, with D unclear. Trimming left V 5 bases short and J 4 bases short, with 18 bases between. This CDR3 has 15 residues. Germline CDR1 reads SGHTA; CDR2 reads FQGNSA. CDR3 DNA: TGTGCCAGCAGCATGGCGTGGACCCCAAGTTACGAGCAGTACTTC. Residues: CASSMAWTPSYEQYF.

As concerns this clonotype: The junction shows a germline mismatch at one end, possibly a read error. This chain joins TRBV28 and TRBJ2-3, with D possibly being TRBD2 (6 bases). The germline V gene encodes CDR1 MDHEN and CDR2 SYDVKM. This CDR3 has 12 residues. The CDR3 DNA is TGTGCCAGCAGTTGGGGGGTGGATACGCAGTCTTTT. It yields the protein CASSWGVDTQSF.

This clonotype was counted a few times. The rearrangement links TRBV4-1 to TRBJ2-5; D gene uncertain. Trimming took 0 bases from V and 2 from J, leaving 10 bases between them. The CDR3 has 15 amino acids. In germline, CDR1 is MGHRA, CDR2 YSYEKL. The CDR3 protein is CASSQDGSAQETQYF. CDR3 DNA: TGCGCCAGCAGCCAAGATGGGTCAGCACAAGAGACCCAGTACTTC.

This clonotype was observed many times. The chain joins TRBV20-1 to TRBJ1-5, with 7 positions matching TRBD1. The ends lost 0 bases at V and 4 bases at J; junction bases unmatched: 12. From germline, CDR1 is DFQATT and CDR2 SNEGSKA (reference sequence). The length of the CDR3 is 17 residues. The CDR3 DNA follows: TGCAGTGCTAGAGATCAAGGGGGCGGAAGCAAAAATCAGCCCCAGCATTTT. This gives the protein CSARDQGGGSKNQPQHF.

In its sample, this clonotype was seen a few times. The chain links TRBV18 to TRBJ2-1; D might be TRBD1 (5 bases). V lost 3 bases, J lost 2 bases, and 14 bases lay in between. The CDR3 runs 16 residues. Germline assignment: CDR1 KGHSH and CDR2 LQKENI. CDR3 loop: CASSPLDSLAYNEQFF. CDR3 nucleotide sequence: TGTGCCAGCTCACCTCTCGACAGTCTTGCCTACAATGAGCAGTTCTTC.

This chain joins TRBV5-1 and TRBJ2-5; TRBD1 aligns across 7 bases. From germline, CDR1 is SGHRS and CDR2 YFSETQ. V lost 4 bases and J lost 1; bases outside the gene matches: 4. The CDR3 loop spans 14 amino acids. In DNA, the CDR3 is TGCGCCAGCAGCCTACGGGACAGCCAAGAGACCCAGTACTTC. Translating gives CASSLRDSQETQYF.

The chain links TRBV28 to TRBJ2-7; D is unclear. This CDR3 comprises 15 residues. The germline V gene encodes CDR1 MDHEN and CDR2 SYDVKM. The germline V and J ends were trimmed by 6 bases and 3 bases, with 18 bases remaining between them. CDR3: CASRGFGWRNYEQYF. The DNA for the CDR3 is TGTGCCAGCAGAGGGTTCGGGTGGAGAAACTACGAGCAGTACTTC.

This clonotype was found once. This chain links TRBV7-6 with TRBJ2-1; TRBD2 matches at 13 bases. This CDR3 comprises 15 residues. J was trimmed by 9 bases and V by 5 bases; bases with no gene match: 7. Germline V gives CDR1 SGHVS, CDR2 FNYEAQ. The CDR3 DNA reads TGTGCCAGCAGCCTACTAGCGGGAGGGTATGGTGAGCAGTTCTTC. The encoded protein is CASSLLAGGYGEQFF.

The rearrangement links TRBV7-2 to TRBJ1-1; the D gene is possibly TRBD1 (5 bases). This CDR3 has 16 amino acids. Trimming pared 2 bases from V and 1 base from J, leaving 14 bases between. Germline V gene data show CDR1 as SGHTA and CDR2 as FQGNSA. The CDR3 nucleotides are TGTGCCAGCAGCTTAATGAGACGGGGCGGGAACACTGAAGCTTTCTTT. Protein: CASSLMRRGGNTEAFF. The full variable domain, in which reference TRBV7-2 and TRBJ1-1 provide the parts outside the CDR3, is GAGVSQSPSNKVTEKGKDVELRCDPISGHTALYWYRQSLGQGLEFLIYFQGNSAPDKSGLPSDRFSAERTGGSVSTLTIQRTQQEDSAVYLCASSLMRRGGNTEAFFGQGTRLTVV.

This clonotype was detected many times. The chain has TRBV29-1 and TRBJ1-1, with TRBD1 as a possible D gene (5 bases). The CDR3 runs 14 residues. In germline, CDR1 is SQVTM, CDR2 ANQGSEA. The V gene lost 4 bases and the J gene lost 0 bases, with 12 bases spanning the gap. The CDR3 protein is CSVAGTPMNTEAFF. CDR3 sequence (DNA): TGCAGCGTTGCTGGGACTCCGATGAACACTGAAGCTTTCTTT.

A remark on this clonotype: A much larger clone sits a single nucleotide away, making a read error possible. This chain joins TRBV4-1 and TRBJ2-3; D gene ambiguous. The germline V gene encodes CDR1 MGHRA and CDR2 YSYEKL. The CDR3 is 15 amino acids. The CDR3 loop is CTSSRTGRGTDTQYF. For the CDR3, the DNA is TGCACCAGCAGCCGAACCGGGCGTGGCACAGATACGCAGTATTTT.

This clonotype was recorded at least ten times. The rearrangement joins TRBV7-9 to TRBJ2-4, with a possible D match to TRBD1 (5 bases). Germline V gene sequence: CDR1 SEHNR, CDR2 FQNEAQ (reference sequence). The CDR3 is 14 residues long. V shed 1 base and J shed 9 bases, with 13 bases lying between them. CDR3 nucleotide sequence: TGTGCCAGCAGCTTAGTAGTAGGGGATCGCATTCAGTACTTC. Translated, it gives CASSLVVGDRIQYF.

This clonotype was counted many times. The chain couples TRBV20-1 to TRBJ2-7; D may be TRBD1 or TRBD2 (5 bases each). Germline values: CDR1 DFQATT, CDR2 SNEGSKA (reference sequence). Trimming stripped 0 bases from V and 1 base from J, with 19 bases between. The CDR3 has 17 residues. CDR3 sequence (DNA): TGCAGTGCTAGAGATCGGGTCCTGGGACGGCAGTCCTACGAGCAGTACTTC. It yields the protein CSARDRVLGRQSYEQYF.

This clonotype was detected many times. The V call is TRBV20-1, the J call TRBJ2-3; possibly TRBD1 or TRBD2 for D (5 bases each). CDR1 and CDR2 (germline): DFQATT, SNEGSKA (reference sequence). With 5 bases removed from V and 1 base from J, the gap between germline ends came to 13 bases. The CDR3 totals 14 residues. In nucleotides, the CDR3 is TGCAGTGCTCTGGATTTGGGGGGCACAGATACGCAGTATTTT. This gives the protein CSALDLGGTDTQYF.

This clonotype showed up many times. The chain has TRBV4-3 and TRBJ2-3; D possibly corresponds to TRBD2 (5 bases). This CDR3 has 14 amino acids. CDR1 is LGHNA, CDR2 YSLEER, per germline. Trimming left V 3 bases short and J 5 bases short, with 12 bases between. As DNA, the CDR3 is TGCGCCAGCAGCCACAGGACTGTTAGAGATACGCAGTATTTT. The encoded protein is CASSHRTVRDTQYF.

The chain carries TRBV11-2 and TRBJ2-2, with TRBD2 matching 10 bases. The CDR3 is 15 amino acids. The J segment lost 6 bases and the V segment lost 3 bases, leaving 4 bases of the junction unmatched. Looked up from germline, CDR1 is SGHAT and CDR2 is FQNNGV. CDR3 region: CASSLTSGFSGELFF. The CDR3 DNA is TGTGCCAGCAGCTTGACTAGCGGGTTCTCCGGGGAGCTGTTTTTT.

This clonotype was seen many times. The J gene is TRBJ2-7, the V gene TRBV6-2 or TRBV6-3; D remains unclear. CDR1 and CDR2 from the germline V gene are MNHEY and SVGEGT. CDR3 length: 12 amino acids. V lost 0 bases and J lost 8, with 8 bases in between. The CDR3 loop is CASSYSIHQQYF. DNA of the CDR3: TGTGCCAGCAGTTACTCGATACACCAGCAGTACTTC.

V gene TRBV28 combines with J gene TRBJ2-1; possible D gene TRBD2, 6 bases. The CDR3 has 15 amino acids. Germline V lookup: CDR1 MDHEN, CDR2 SYDVKM. V lost 4 bases and J lost 3, with 13 bases in between. The CDR3 sequence: CASSSSGTGYNEQFF. DNA of the CDR3: TGTGCCAGCAGTTCGTCCGGGACTGGCTACAATGAGCAGTTCTTC. The variable domain in full, completed from reference TRBV28 and TRBJ2-1, reads DVKVTQSSRYLVKRTGEKVFLECVQDMDHENMFWYRQDPGLGLRLIYFSYDVKMKEKGDIPEGYSVSREKKERFSLILESASTNQTSMYLCASSSSGTGYNEQFFGPGTRLTVL.